This T cell receptor beta chain derives from a study of graft-versus-host responses after intestinal transplantation. Study-level information: Every one of the recipients received anti-thymocyte globulin induction and afterwards took tacrolimus and steroids for roughly three years.

The CDR3 length is 14 residues. The ends were cut back, 11 bases at V and 0 bases at J, with 14 bases in the middle. The method was immunoSEQ multiplex PCR; TCRdb's version includes in-frame clones alone and lacks a portion of them. The sample yields roughly 56,000 clones, around 91% seen once. This clone was observed once. Its specificity is unknown. Points from the study as a whole: Graft-donor T cell macrochimerism coincided with high graft-versus-host to host-versus-graft clonal ratios in allografts. Among recipient marrow samples, GvH clones were found; some appeared first in ileum or blood.

The sample was PBMCs, taken about 120 days after intestinal transplantation. The rearrangement uses TRBV23-1 and TRBJ1-3, with D perhaps TRBD1 (5 bases). TRBV23-1 is treated as an ORF (open reading frame) with a function not yet certain. This receptor was taken from a human patient who received an intestinal transplant, so some T cells may come from the graft donor. CDR3: CAPFGGSSGNTIYF. Here the CDR3 DNA reads TGCGCCCCCTTCGGGGGGTCCTCTGGAAACACCATATATTTT.